The clone carrying this T cell receptor (beta chain) was found many times. The antigen is undetermined. The source of the sample is a study of T cells after posttransplantation cyclophosphamide. General study results and limits: TRB clonality was highly associated with recipient CMV seropositivity and reactivation.

Profiled with immunoSEQ multiplex PCR; TCRdb holds only in-frame clones, not every one. The sample shows about 36,000 clones, no singletons; the ten largest hold roughly 1.3%. Trimming left V 0 bases short and J 1 base short, with 5 bases between. The CDR3 is 14 amino acids. Looked up from germline, CDR1 is SGHRS and CDR2 is YFSETQ. The rearrangement uses TRBV5-1 and TRBJ2-4; D perhaps matches TRBD1 (5 bases). Source material: PBMCs. This receptor was taken from a girl between 5 and 17 years old in good health, CMV-negative, and a related stem cell transplant donor. CDR3 nucleotides: TGCGCCAGCAGCTTGGAGGGGGCCAAAAACATTCAGTACTTC. Translation: CASSLEGAKNIQYF. Filled out from reference TRBV5-1 and TRBJ2-4, the complete variable domain reads KAGVTQTPRYLIKTRGQQVTLSCSPISGHRSVSWYQQTPGQGLQFLFEYFSETQRNKGNFPGRFSGRQFSNSRSEMNVSTLELGDSALYLCASSLEGAKNIQYFGAGTRLSVL.